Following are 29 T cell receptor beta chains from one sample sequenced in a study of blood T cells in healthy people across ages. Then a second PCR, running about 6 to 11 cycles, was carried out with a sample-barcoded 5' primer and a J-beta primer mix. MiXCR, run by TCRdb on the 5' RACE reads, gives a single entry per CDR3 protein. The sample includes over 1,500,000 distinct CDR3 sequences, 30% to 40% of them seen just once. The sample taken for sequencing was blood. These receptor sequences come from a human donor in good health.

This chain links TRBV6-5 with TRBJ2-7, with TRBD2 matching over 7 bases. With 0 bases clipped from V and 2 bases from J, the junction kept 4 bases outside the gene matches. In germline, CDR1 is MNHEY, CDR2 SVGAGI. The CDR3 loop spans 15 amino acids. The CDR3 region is CASSYSAGVPYEQYF. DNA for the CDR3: TGTGCCAGCAGTTACTCGGCGGGGGTCCCCTACGAGCAGTACTTC.

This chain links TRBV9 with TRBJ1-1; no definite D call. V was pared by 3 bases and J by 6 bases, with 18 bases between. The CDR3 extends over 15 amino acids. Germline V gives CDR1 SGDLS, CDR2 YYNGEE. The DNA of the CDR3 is TGTGCCAGCAGCGCAGACATCGGGAGGATCGCTGAAGCTTTCTTT. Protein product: CASSADIGRIAEAFF.

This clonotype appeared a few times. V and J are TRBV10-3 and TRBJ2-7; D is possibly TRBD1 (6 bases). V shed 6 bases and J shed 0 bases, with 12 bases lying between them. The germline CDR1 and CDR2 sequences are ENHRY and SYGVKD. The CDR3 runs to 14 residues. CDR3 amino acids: CAISRQALSYEQYF. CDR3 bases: TGTGCCATCAGCAGACAGGCGCTCTCCTACGAGCAGTACTTC.

The CDR3 nucleotides read TGTGCCAGCAGTCCCACAGGGGGCATGAGGGAGCAGTACTTC. Its protein is CASSPTGGMREQYF. The chain carries TRBV27 and TRBJ2-7; 9 positions match TRBD1. Trimming cost V 5 bases and J 7 bases; bases outside gene matches: 9. Germline lookup yields CDR1 MNHEY and CDR2 SMNVEV (reference sequence). The CDR3 consists of 14 residues.

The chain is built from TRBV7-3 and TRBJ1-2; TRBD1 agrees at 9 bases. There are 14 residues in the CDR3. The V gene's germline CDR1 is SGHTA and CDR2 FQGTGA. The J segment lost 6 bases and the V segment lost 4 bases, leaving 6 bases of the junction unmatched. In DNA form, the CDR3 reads TGTGCCAGCAGCTCGACAGGGGGAAAGGATGGCTACACCTTC. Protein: CASSSTGGKDGYTF.

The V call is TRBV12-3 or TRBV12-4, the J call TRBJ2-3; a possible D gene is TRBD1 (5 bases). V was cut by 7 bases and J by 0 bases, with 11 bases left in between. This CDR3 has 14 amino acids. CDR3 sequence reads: CASTPTVSTDTQYF. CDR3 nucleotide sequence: TGTGCCAGCACTCCGACAGTGAGCACAGATACGCAGTATTTT.

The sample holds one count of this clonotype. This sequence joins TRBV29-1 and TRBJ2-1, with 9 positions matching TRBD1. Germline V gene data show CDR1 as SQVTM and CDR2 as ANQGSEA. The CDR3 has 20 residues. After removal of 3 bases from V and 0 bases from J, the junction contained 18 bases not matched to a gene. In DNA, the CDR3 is TGCAGCGTTGAGGGGATTCATACAGGGGGCGCCGGGAGCTCCTACAATGAGCAGTTCTTC. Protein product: CSVEGIHTGGAGSSYNEQFF.

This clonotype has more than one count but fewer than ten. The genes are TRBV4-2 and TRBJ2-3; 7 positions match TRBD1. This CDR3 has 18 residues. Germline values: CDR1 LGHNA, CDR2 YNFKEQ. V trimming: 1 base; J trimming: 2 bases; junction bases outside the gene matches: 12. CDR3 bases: TGTGCCAGCAGCCAAGCCCCGACAGGGATCTTAACCACAGATACGCAGTATTTT. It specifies CASSQAPTGILTTDTQYF.

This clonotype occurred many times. CDR3 protein: CASLITGWWTTGANVLTF. DNA for the CDR3: TGTGCCTCATTAATTACAGGGTGGTGGACTACTGGGGCCAACGTCCTGACTTTC. The chain uses TRBV12-3 or TRBV12-4 and TRBJ2-6; D possibly uses TRBD1 or TRBD2 (6 bases each). Trimming removed 11 bases at V and 2 bases at J, with 25 bases between. The CDR3 spans 18 residues.

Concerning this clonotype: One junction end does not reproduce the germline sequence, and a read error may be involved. DNA of the CDR3: TGTGCCAGCAGCAGACAAAGCAATCGGCCCCAGCATTTT. The encoded protein is CASSRQSNRPQHF. J is TRBJ1-5 and V is TRBV7-2; D unclear. Germline V lookup: CDR1 SGHTA, CDR2 FQGNSA. This CDR3 is built from 13 residues.

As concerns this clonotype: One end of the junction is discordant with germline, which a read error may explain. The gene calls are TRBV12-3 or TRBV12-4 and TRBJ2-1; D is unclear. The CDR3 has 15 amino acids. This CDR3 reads CVSSSGPHLGNEQFF. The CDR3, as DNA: TGTGTCAGCAGTTCAGGCCCCCACCTAGGCAATGAGCAGTTCTTC.

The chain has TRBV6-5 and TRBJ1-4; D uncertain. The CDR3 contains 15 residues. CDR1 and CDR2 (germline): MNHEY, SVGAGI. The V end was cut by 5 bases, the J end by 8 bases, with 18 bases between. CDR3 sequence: CASSPRQARREKLFF. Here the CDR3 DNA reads TGTGCCAGCAGTCCCCGGCAGGCCCGACGGGAAAAACTGTTTTTT.

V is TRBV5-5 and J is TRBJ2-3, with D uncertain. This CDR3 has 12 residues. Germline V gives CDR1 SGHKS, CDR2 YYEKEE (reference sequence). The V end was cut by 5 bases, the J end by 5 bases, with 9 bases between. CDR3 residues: CASRENRDTQYF. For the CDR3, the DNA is TGTGCCAGCAGGGAGAACAGAGATACGCAGTATTTT.

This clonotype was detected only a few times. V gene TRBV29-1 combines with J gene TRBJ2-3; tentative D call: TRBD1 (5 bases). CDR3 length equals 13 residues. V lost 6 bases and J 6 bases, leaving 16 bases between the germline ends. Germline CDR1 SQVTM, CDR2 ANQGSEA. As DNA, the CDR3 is TGCAGCGTCAGAGGCAGGGCAATTGATACGCAGTATTTT. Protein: CSVRGRAIDTQYF.

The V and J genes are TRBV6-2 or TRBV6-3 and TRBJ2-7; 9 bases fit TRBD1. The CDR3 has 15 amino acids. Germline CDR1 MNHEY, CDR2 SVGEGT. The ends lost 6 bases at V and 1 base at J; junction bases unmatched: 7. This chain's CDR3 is CASSFPGTGSYEQYF. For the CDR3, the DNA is TGTGCCAGCAGCTTCCCCGGGACAGGGTCCTACGAGCAGTACTTC.

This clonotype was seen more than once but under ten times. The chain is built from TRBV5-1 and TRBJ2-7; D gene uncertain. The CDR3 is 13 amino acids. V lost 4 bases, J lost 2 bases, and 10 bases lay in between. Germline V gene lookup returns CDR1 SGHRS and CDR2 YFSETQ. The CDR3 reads CASSETTTYEQYF. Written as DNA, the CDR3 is TGCGCCAGCAGCGAAACTACGACCTACGAGCAGTACTTC. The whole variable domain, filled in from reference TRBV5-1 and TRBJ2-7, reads KAGVTQTPRYLIKTRGQQVTLSCSPISGHRSVSWYQQTPGQGLQFLFEYFSETQRNKGNFPGRFSGRQFSNSRSEMNVSTLELGDSALYLCASSETTTYEQYFGPGTRLTVT.

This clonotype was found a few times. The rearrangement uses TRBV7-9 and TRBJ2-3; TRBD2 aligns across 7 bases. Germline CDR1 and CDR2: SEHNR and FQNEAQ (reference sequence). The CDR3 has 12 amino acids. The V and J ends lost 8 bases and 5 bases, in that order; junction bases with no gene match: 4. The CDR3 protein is CASEGLQDTQYF. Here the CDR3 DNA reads TGTGCCAGCGAGGGACTACAAGATACGCAGTATTTT.

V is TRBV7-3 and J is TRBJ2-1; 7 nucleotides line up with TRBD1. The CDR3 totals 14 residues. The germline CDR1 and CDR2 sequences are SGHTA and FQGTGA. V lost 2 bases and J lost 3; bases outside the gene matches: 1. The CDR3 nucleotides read TGTGCCAGCAGCTTATGGGACAGCTACAATGAGCAGTTCTTC. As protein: CASSLWDSYNEQFF.

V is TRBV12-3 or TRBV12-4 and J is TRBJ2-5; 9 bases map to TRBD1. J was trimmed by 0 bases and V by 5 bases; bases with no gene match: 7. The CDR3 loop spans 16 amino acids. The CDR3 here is CASSPLRDRDQETQYF. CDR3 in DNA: TGTGCCAGCAGTCCCCTCCGGGACAGGGACCAAGAGACCCAGTACTTC.

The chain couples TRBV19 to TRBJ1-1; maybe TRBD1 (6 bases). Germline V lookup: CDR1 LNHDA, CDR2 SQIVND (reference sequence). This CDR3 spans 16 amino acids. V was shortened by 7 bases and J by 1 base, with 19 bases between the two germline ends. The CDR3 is CASTSRGRTENTEAFF. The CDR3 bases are TGTGCCAGTACTTCCCGGGGGCGGACAGAGAACACTGAAGCTTTCTTT.

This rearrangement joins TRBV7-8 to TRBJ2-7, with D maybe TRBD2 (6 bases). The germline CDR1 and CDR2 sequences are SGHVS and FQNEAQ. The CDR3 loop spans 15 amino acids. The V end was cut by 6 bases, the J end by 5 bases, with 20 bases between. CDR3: CASRLTPGTPNEQYF. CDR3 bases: TGTGCCAGCAGGCTAACACCTGGGACTCCTAACGAGCAGTACTTC. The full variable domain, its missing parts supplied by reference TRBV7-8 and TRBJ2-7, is GAGVSQSPRYKVAKRGQDVALRCDPISGHVSLFWYQQALGQGPEFLTYFQNEAQLDKSGLPSDRFFAERPEGSVSTLKIQRTQQEDSAVYLCASRLTPGTPNEQYFGPGTRLTVT.

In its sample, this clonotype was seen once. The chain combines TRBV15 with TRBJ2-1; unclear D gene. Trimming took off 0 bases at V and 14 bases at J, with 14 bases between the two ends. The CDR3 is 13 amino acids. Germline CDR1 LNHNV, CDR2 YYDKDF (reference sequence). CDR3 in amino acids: CATSRDPQELEFF. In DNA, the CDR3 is TGTGCCACCAGCAGAGATCCCCAGGAGCTGGAGTTCTTC.

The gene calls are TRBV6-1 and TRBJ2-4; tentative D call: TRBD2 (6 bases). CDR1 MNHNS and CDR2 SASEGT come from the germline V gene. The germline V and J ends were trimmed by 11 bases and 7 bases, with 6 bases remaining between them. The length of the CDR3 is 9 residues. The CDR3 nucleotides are TGTGCCGCGGGGAACATTCAGTACTTC. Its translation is CAAGNIQYF.

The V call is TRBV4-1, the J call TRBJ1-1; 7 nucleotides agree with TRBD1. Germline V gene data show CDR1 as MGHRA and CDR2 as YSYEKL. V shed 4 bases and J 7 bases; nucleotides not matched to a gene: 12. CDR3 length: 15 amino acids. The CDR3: CASSLIMHRGSEAFF. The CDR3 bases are TGCGCCAGCAGCCTAATAATGCACAGGGGCAGTGAAGCTTTCTTT.

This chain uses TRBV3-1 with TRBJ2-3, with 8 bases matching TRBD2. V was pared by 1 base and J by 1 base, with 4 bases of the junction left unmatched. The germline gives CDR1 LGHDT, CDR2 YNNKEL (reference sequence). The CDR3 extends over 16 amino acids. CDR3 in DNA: TGTGCCAGCAGCCAAGTGCGTAGCGGGGGCACAGATACGCAGTATTTT. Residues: CASSQVRSGGTDTQYF.

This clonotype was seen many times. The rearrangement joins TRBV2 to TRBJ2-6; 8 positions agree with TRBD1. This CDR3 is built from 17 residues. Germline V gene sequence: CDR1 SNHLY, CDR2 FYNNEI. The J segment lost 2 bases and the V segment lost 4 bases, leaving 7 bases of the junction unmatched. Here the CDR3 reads CASSAGSGGAGANVLTF. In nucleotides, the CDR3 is TGTGCCAGCAGTGCTGGTTCAGGGGGCGCTGGGGCCAACGTCCTGACTTTC.

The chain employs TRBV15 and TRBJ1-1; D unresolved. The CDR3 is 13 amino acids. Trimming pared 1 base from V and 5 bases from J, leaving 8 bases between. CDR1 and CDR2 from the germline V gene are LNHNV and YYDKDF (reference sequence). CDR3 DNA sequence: TGTGCCACCAGCAGAGTAGAGGCGACTGAAGCTTTCTTT. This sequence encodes CATSRVEATEAFF.

CDR3 sequence (DNA): TGTGCCAGCACCTTATCGACAGTGGACTACGAGCAGTACTTC. Its protein is CASTLSTVDYEQYF. V and J are TRBV6-1 and TRBJ2-7, with TRBD1 as a possible D gene (5 bases). With 7 bases removed from V and 3 bases from J, the gap between germline ends came to 16 bases. CDR1 and CDR2 from the germline V gene are MNHNS and SASEGT. The length of the CDR3 is 14 residues.

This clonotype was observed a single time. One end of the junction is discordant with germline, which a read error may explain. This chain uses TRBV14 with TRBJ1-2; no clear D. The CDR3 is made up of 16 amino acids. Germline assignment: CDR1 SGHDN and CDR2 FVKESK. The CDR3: CASSQELGSANYRYTF. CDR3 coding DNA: TGTGCCAGCAGCCAAGAGCTGGGTTCAGCTAACTATCGCTACACCTTC.